The T cell receptor (beta chain) under discussion was sequenced for a study of response to subunit inactivated influenza vaccine. Study conclusions and caveats: The authors put forward the suggestion that each seasonal influenza vaccination may bring in only a limited number of new T cells.

Germline V CDR1 and CDR2: DFQATT, SNEGSKA (reference sequence). V lost 4 bases and J 0 bases, leaving 7 bases between the germline ends. The CDR3 contains 12 residues. TCRdb reprocessed the RT-PCR reads via MiXCR and lists one record per CDR3 protein. The table records 600,000 to 850,000 distinct CDR3 sequences, 11% to 15% of them present only once. This clonotype was detected ten times or more. Its target is not known. Sample: PBMCs from blood, taken 14 to 15 days before vaccination. This chain uses TRBV20-1 with TRBJ2-7, with D maybe TRBD2 (5 bases). This TCR came from a man aged 45-60 years who received an inactivated influenza vaccine. CDR3 in amino acids: CSATSSSYEQYF. The CDR3 DNA reads as TGCAGTGCTACTAGCTCCTCCTACGAGCAGTACTTC.